This TCR beta chain was profiled in a study of early T cells in non-severe SARS-CoV-2 infection. Study-wide background: With bulk RNA from unsorted whole blood as input, sequencing yielded unpaired chains.

General study points: Missing private and CD4 specificities, VDJdb matching favored anti-spike CD8 responses.

Only a few counts were recorded for this clonotype. Its specificity is unknown. Individual cDNA molecules were tagged with unique molecular identifiers. Via MiXCR, TCRdb re-called the 5' RACE reads, giving one row per CDR3 protein. The table records about 83,000 distinct CDR3 sequences, roughly an eighth of them present only once. CDR3 length: 15 amino acids. Trimming pared 3 bases from V and 4 bases from J, leaving 13 bases between. Germline lookup yields CDR1 SGHTA and CDR2 FQGNSA. The J gene is TRBJ2-1, the V gene TRBV7-2; D remains unclear. The clonotype originates from an adult who was a healthcare worker with PCR-confirmed SARS-CoV-2 infection or an uninfected control (not recorded which). Sequences were obtained from whole blood. The chain's CDR3 is CASSFSAALYNEQFF. The CDR3 DNA is TGTGCCAGCAGCTTTTCGGCGGCCCTGTACAATGAGCAGTTCTTC.